The 18 T cell receptor beta chains reported below all come from one sample, sequenced in a study of brain T cells in children with intractable seizures. Here immunoSEQ multiplex PCR was the method, and the copy in TCRdb shows in-frame clones only, minus some. Of 60,000 to 65,000 clones in the sample, around 96% are singletons; the top ten hold roughly 0.38%. This sample comprised peripheral blood, obtained at surgery. The receptors here all came from a boy less than two years old with focal cortical dysplasia and intractable seizures.

The chain employs TRBV19 and TRBJ1-1, with a weak D call TRBD1 (5 bases). Germline V lookup: CDR1 LNHDA, CDR2 SQIVND (reference sequence). This CDR3 is built from 14 residues. Trimming cost V 3 bases and J 7 bases, with 15 bases left between them. The CDR3 coding sequence is TGTGCCAGTAGTATCGGATCGGGGGAACTTGAAGCTTTCTTT. It translates to CASSIGSGELEAFF.

The rearrangement links TRBV5-6 to TRBJ2-1, with D maybe TRBD1 (5 bases). Trimming took off 0 bases at V and 7 bases at J, with 14 bases between the two ends. Germline assignment: CDR1 SGHDT and CDR2 YYEEEE. The CDR3 runs to 15 residues. The CDR3, as DNA: TGTGCCAGCAGCTTGGGGGCGACAGACTCGAATGAGCAGTTCTTC. As protein: CASSLGATDSNEQFF.

The CDR3 region has the DNA TGTGCCAGCTCACCAGGCGGGGGGGTCGCAGATACGCAGTATTTT. Translated, it gives CASSPGGGVADTQYF. The V and J genes are TRBV18 and TRBJ2-3, with 9 bases that match TRBD2. V shed 2 bases and J 4 bases; nucleotides not matched to a gene: 4. The germline CDR1 and CDR2 sequences are KGHSH and LQKENI. The CDR3 totals 15 residues.

The CDR3 sequence is CASSLERDQPQHF. CDR3 DNA: TGTGCCAGCAGCTTAGAAAGGGATCAGCCCCAGCATTTT. The rearrangement links TRBV11-2 to TRBJ1-5; D remains ambiguous. The CDR3 is 13 residues long. Trimming took 0 bases from V and 5 from J, leaving 5 bases between them. Germline V gives CDR1 SGHAT, CDR2 FQNNGV.

The V gene is TRBV2, the J gene TRBJ2-1; 14 positions agree with TRBD2. This CDR3 has 15 amino acids. V lost 11 bases to trimming and J lost 6 bases; unmatched junction nucleotides: 9. Germline V CDR1 and CDR2: SNHLY, FYNNEI. In DNA form, the CDR3 reads TGTGCCCTGCTGCCCGGGACTAGCGGGAGCAATGAGCAGTTCTTC. This translates into CALLPGTSGSNEQFF. Combining the CDR3 with reference TRBV2 and TRBJ2-1 gives the whole variable domain EPEVTQTPSHQVTQMGQEVILRCVPISNHLYFYWYRQILGQKVEFLVSFYNNEISEKSEIFDDQFSVERPDGSNFTLKIRSTKLEDSAMYFCALLPGTSGSNEQFFGPGTRLTVL.

The chain has TRBV7-2 and TRBJ2-7, with 7 nucleotides matching TRBD1. Germline lookup yields CDR1 SGHTA and CDR2 FQGNSA. This CDR3 contains 16 residues. Trimming removed 4 bases from V and 3 bases from J; junction bases left unmatched: 12. The CDR3 bases are TGTGCCAGCAGCTCAACTTCCCAGGGACAGAACTACGAGCAGTACTTC. Translating gives CASSSTSQGQNYEQYF.

This clone appeared once. The chain couples TRBV29-1 to TRBJ2-1; tentative D call: TRBD2 (6 bases). Germline-derived CDR1 and CDR2 are SQVTM and ANQGSEA. This CDR3 is 14 amino acids long. V lost 6 bases and J 4 bases, leaving 16 bases between the germline ends. CDR3 bases: TGCAGCGTCATAGCGGTCCCAATGTACAATGAGCAGTTCTTC. Its protein product is CSVIAVPMYNEQFF.

The V and J genes are TRBV7-2 and TRBJ1-4, with D unresolved. The length of the CDR3 is 16 residues. Trimming cost V 1 base and J 3 bases, with 12 bases left between them. Germline V gene lookup returns CDR1 SGHTA and CDR2 FQGNSA. Written as DNA, the CDR3 is TGTGCCAGCAGCTTAGAATGGGAGGTTCCTAATGAAAAACTGTTTTTT. Encoded protein: CASSLEWEVPNEKLFF.

This chain links TRBV28 with TRBJ2-1; 11 nucleotides match TRBD2. The V segment lost 5 bases and the J segment 7 bases; nucleotides outside the gene matches: 7. Germline V lookup: CDR1 MDHEN, CDR2 SYDVKM. CDR3 length: 15 residues. As DNA, the CDR3 is TGTGCCAGCAGTCCATCGACTAGCGGGGAGAATGAGCAGTTCTTC. Protein: CASSPSTSGENEQFF.

The CDR3 nucleotides read TGTGCCAGCAGTAGTAGCGGGAACTACGAGCAGTACTTC. Translating gives CASSSSGNYEQYF. V and J are TRBV27 and TRBJ2-7; the match to TRBD2 covers 8 bases. Germline V gene data show CDR1 as MNHEY and CDR2 as SMNVEV (reference sequence). The J segment lost 3 bases and the V segment lost 5 bases, leaving 3 bases of the junction unmatched. The CDR3 loop spans 13 amino acids.

CDR3 DNA sequence: TGTGCCAGCAGTGAAGTTCTAAGCGGGGGGACCATGAGGACCCAAGAGACCCAGTACTTC. This encodes CASSEVLSGGTMRTQETQYF. The rearrangement joins TRBV6-1 to TRBJ2-5; 9 bases agree with TRBD2. Trimming took 1 base from V and 1 from J; bases not matched to a gene: 16. The CDR3 loop spans 20 amino acids. The V gene's germline CDR1 is MNHNS and CDR2 SASEGT.

The chain links TRBV27 to TRBJ1-5, with TRBD1 matching 8 bases. Per germline, CDR1 MNHEY and CDR2 SMNVEV (reference sequence). V dropped 8 bases and J dropped 6; count of bases not matched to a gene: 9. This CDR3 has 14 amino acids. CDR3 protein: CASLMTGTGQPQHF. Here the CDR3 DNA reads TGTGCCAGCTTAATGACAGGGACAGGTCAGCCCCAGCATTTT.

This sequence joins TRBV10-3 and TRBJ2-2, with D uncertain. Germline assignment: CDR1 ENHRY and CDR2 SYGVKD. The CDR3 loop spans 12 amino acids. V lost 4 bases and J 7 bases, leaving 7 bases between the germline ends. CDR3: CAISGSGGELFF. The CDR3 nucleotides are TGTGCCATCAGTGGGTCGGGCGGGGAGCTGTTTTTT.

The chain has TRBV3-1 (or the pseudogene TRBV3-2) and TRBJ2-1, with 14 bases identical to TRBD2. The germline gives CDR1 LGHDT, CDR2 YNNKEL (reference sequence). The CDR3 spans 14 residues. The trim removed 4 bases at V and 7 bases at J, leaving 0 bases unmatched. CDR3 nucleotides: TGTGCCAGCAGCCGGACTAGCGGGGGGAATGAGCAGTTCTTC. Residues: CASSRTSGGNEQFF.

The chain links TRBV4-1 to TRBJ1-6, with D uncertain. The germline gives CDR1 MGHRA, CDR2 YSYEKL. Trimming removed 1 base at V and 5 bases at J, with 12 bases between. The CDR3 extends over 16 amino acids. Here the CDR3 reads CASSQGSWDDNSPLHF. The CDR3 nucleotides read TGCGCCAGCAGCCAAGGCTCCTGGGATGATAATTCACCCCTCCACTTT.

V is TRBV20-1 and J is TRBJ1-1; D remains unclear. The CDR3 length is 14 residues. Germline V gene lookup returns CDR1 DFQATT and CDR2 SNEGSKA (reference sequence). Deletions cut 3 bases from V and 0 bases from J, with 11 bases between. The CDR3 sequence: CSASGWNMNTEAFF. The CDR3, as DNA: TGCAGTGCTAGTGGTTGGAACATGAACACTGAAGCTTTCTTT.

V and J are TRBV7-9 and TRBJ1-2, with 9 positions matching TRBD1. The V gene's germline CDR1 is SEHNR and CDR2 FQNEAQ (reference sequence). This CDR3 contains 14 residues. Unmatched junction bases numbered 11, after V lost 7 bases and J lost 8 bases. CDR3 nucleotide sequence: TGTGCCAGCACCCCCTACAGGGGGCAAGGGGGCTACACCTTC. The encoded protein is CASTPYRGQGGYTF. Looking up the rest from reference TRBV7-9 and TRBJ1-2 gives the full variable domain: DTGVSQNPRHKITKRGQNVTFRCDPISEHNRLYWYRQTLGQGPEFLTYFQNEAQLEKSRLLSDRFSAERPKGSFSTLEIQRTEQGDSAMYLCASTPYRGQGGYTFGSGTRLTVV.

V is TRBV25-1 and J is TRBJ2-7; D gene ambiguous. V was pared by 1 base and J by 5 bases, with 9 bases between. The germline CDR1 and CDR2 sequences are MGHDK and SYGVNS. This CDR3 contains 13 residues. The CDR3 DNA follows: TGTGCCAGCAGTGAATCTAGGCTCGACGAGCAGTACTTC. This encodes CASSESRLDEQYF.